A selection of T cell receptor beta chains follows, all from one sample in a study of cytomegalovirus exposure and HLA in healthy donors. Sequencing used immunoSEQ multiplex PCR; TCRdb keeps in-frame clones, though not all of them. Among fewer than 65,000 clones listed, about 89% were seen once. Specimen: PBMCs. The receptor source for this set is a man younger than 35 in good health and CMV-seronegative. Each CDR3 is given with its conserved first and last residue. The D gene is left open where the match is weak. For some rows the clone size is stated as once, few or many, or as a class when expanded; others skip it.

CDR3,DNA,V,size,J,D
CATSRDGTGNYGYTF,TGTGCCACCAGCAGAGATGGGACAGGGAACTATGGCTACACCTTC,TRBV15,.,TRBJ1-2,TRBD1
CASSLSGGSYEQYF,TGTGCCAGCAGCCTTAGCGGGGGCTCCTACGAGCAGTACTTC,TRBV13,once,TRBJ2-7,TRBD2
CASSDLRGDTEAFF,TGCGCCAGCAGTGATCTTCGGGGGGACACTGAAGCTTTCTTT,TRBV10-2,.,TRBJ1-1,.
CAISDPGNEQFF,TGTGCCATCAGTGACCCCGGCAATGAGCAGTTCTTC,TRBV10-3,.,TRBJ2-1,.
CASTPGGGGNSGANVLTF,TGTGCCAGCACCCCTGGAGGGGGCGGAAACTCTGGGGCCAACGTCCTGACTTTC,TRBV11-2,once,TRBJ2-6,.
CASSVGSNQPQHF,TGTGCCAGCAGTGTTGGCAGTAATCAGCCCCAGCATTTT,TRBV2,.,TRBJ1-5,.
CASSSSTGLGTEAFF,TGTGCCAGCAGCTCCTCGACAGGTTTGGGCACTGAAGCTTTCTTT,TRBV7-9,.,TRBJ1-1,.
CASSDVGESDTQYF,TGTGCCAGCAGTGATGTCGGAGAATCAGATACGCAGTATTTT,TRBV25-1,once,TRBJ2-3,.
CASSPRRTGDTEAFF,TGTGCCAGCTCACCACGGAGAACGGGGGACACTGAAGCTTTCTTT,TRBV18,.,TRBJ1-1,.
CASSFDRSTDTQYF,TGTGCCAGCAGCTTCGACAGGAGCACAGATACGCAGTATTTT,TRBV7-3,.,TRBJ2-3,.
CASRTQQEGQPQHF,TGTGCCAGTAGGACTCAACAGGAGGGCCAGCCCCAGCATTTT,TRBV19,.,TRBJ1-5,.
CASSARDRDLAEQYF,TGCGCCAGCAGCGCGCGGGACAGGGACCTCGCCGAGCAGTACTTC,TRBV4-1,.,TRBJ2-7,TRBD1
CASRRDTTDTQYF,TGTGCCAGCAGACGGGACACTACAGATACGCAGTATTTT,TRBV6-6,few,TRBJ2-3,.
CAWRPFGGQGQPQHF,TGTGCCTGGAGGCCCTTCGGGGGGCAAGGTCAGCCCCAGCATTTT,TRBV30,.,TRBJ1-5,.
CASQGTAWGYTF,TGTGCCAGTCAAGGGACAGCCTGGGGCTACACCTTC,TRBV19,.,TRBJ1-2,TRBD1
CASRKDSYTGELFF,TGTGCCAGCAGAAAGGACAGCTACACCGGGGAGCTGTTTTTT,TRBV2,.,TRBJ2-2,.
CTSSQVRGASTDTQYF,TGCACCAGCAGCCAAGTACGGGGAGCTAGCACAGATACGCAGTATTTT,TRBV1,.,TRBJ2-3,.
CASSFGGLAGATNEKLFF,TGTGCCAGCAGCTTTGGGGGTCTAGCGGGAGCAACTAATGAAAAACTGTTTTTT,TRBV7-9,once,TRBJ1-4,.
CASSGYGGVGGYGYTF,TGTGCCAGCAGTGGATACGGGGGGGTTGGAGGCTATGGCTACACCTTC,TRBV2,.,TRBJ1-2,.
CASSPDRGPKRNTIYF,TGCGCCAGCAGCCCTGACAGGGGGCCCAAAAGAAACACCATATATTTT,TRBV5-1,.,TRBJ1-3,TRBD1